Listed here are 24 T cell receptor beta chains from one sample, sequenced in a study of CD8 T cells in Susac syndrome. RNA, at about 0.5 to 1 ug, was reverse transcribed with random hexamers. MiXCR, applied by TCRdb to the immunoSEQ multiplex PCR reads, yields one record per CDR3 protein. The data show 200,000 or so distinct CDR3 sequences, approximately 95% seen once. Sequencing was done on a sample of CD8+ T cells from PBMCs. The receptors originated from a human donor with Susac syndrome.

This sequence joins TRBV11-2 and TRBJ1-3; D call uncertain. Germline V CDR1 and CDR2: SGHAT, FQNNGV. This CDR3 has 14 amino acids. V was clipped by 0 bases and J by 2 bases, with 5 bases between them. The CDR3 DNA sequence: TGTGCCAGCAGCTTAGACAGAGCTGGAAACACCATATATTTT. Translating gives CASSLDRAGNTIYF. Drawing the rest from reference TRBV11-2 and TRBJ1-3, the complete variable domain is EAGVAQSPRYKIIEKRQSVAFWCNPISGHATLYWYQQILGQGPKLLIQFQNNGVVDDSQLPKDRFSAERLKGVDSTLKIQPAKLEDSAVYLCASSLDRAGNTIYFGEGSWLTVV.

This chain uses TRBV29-1 with TRBJ2-2; D possibly uses TRBD1 or TRBD2 (6 bases each). Per the germline V gene, CDR1 is SQVTM and CDR2 is ANQGSEA. CDR3 length equals 14 residues. V was trimmed by 4 bases and J by 9 bases, leaving 18 bases between them. The CDR3 region is CSVGVPGASRELFF. The DNA of the CDR3 is TGCAGCGTTGGGGTGCCGGGGGCGAGTAGGGAGCTGTTTTTT.

Written as DNA, the CDR3 is TGCGCCAGCAGCTTGGAGGGACTAGCGGGGCTCAATGAGCAGTTCTTC. Translating gives CASSLEGLAGLNEQFF. The rearrangement links TRBV5-1 to TRBJ2-1, with 13 positions matching TRBD2. Germline lookup yields CDR1 SGHRS and CDR2 YFSETQ. Unmatched junction bases numbered 3, after V lost 0 bases and J lost 6 bases. The CDR3 runs to 16 residues.

The V gene is TRBV6-5, the J gene TRBJ2-3, with 8 bases aligning to TRBD1. Germline CDR1 and CDR2: MNHEY and SVGAGI. Trimming took 4 bases from V and 3 from J; bases not matched to a gene: 6. There are 15 residues in the CDR3. CDR3 bases: TGTGCCAGCAGTTGGCAGGGGGCTGGTACAGATACGCAGTATTTT. Its protein is CASSWQGAGTDTQYF.

This chain connects TRBV5-1 to TRBJ2-2; D remains ambiguous. Germline V gives CDR1 SGHRS, CDR2 YFSETQ. V lost 1 base to trimming and J lost 5 bases, with 6 bases between them. The CDR3 spans 13 residues. CDR3 nucleotide sequence: TGCGCCAGCAGCTTGTCCGAAACCGGGGAGCTGTTTTTT. Translation gives CASSLSETGELFF.

The chain combines TRBV25-1 with TRBJ1-2; D is perhaps TRBD1 (5 bases). V was shortened by 4 bases and J by 4 bases, with 13 bases between the two germline ends. The CDR3 runs 14 residues. CDR1 is MGHDK, CDR2 SYGVNS, per germline. In nucleotides, the CDR3 is TGTGCCAGCAGTGTAGGGGTTTCAGGCTATGGCTACACCTTC. This translates into CASSVGVSGYGYTF.

The V gene is TRBV12-3 or TRBV12-4, the J gene TRBJ2-5; D ambiguous. Trimming shortened V by 7 bases and J by 4 bases, and 10 bases separated the two germline ends. This CDR3 spans 12 amino acids. Here the CDR3 DNA reads TGTGCCAGCAACCACGGGTTAGAGACCCAGTACTTC. Translating gives CASNHGLETQYF.

This chain connects TRBV18 to TRBJ2-7; D is perhaps TRBD1 (5 bases). V lost 5 bases, J lost 5 bases, and 7 bases lay in between. This CDR3 region has 11 residues. In germline, CDR1 is KGHSH, CDR2 LQKENI. This chain's CDR3 is CASSSRDEQYF. The CDR3 DNA follows: TGTGCCAGCTCATCCAGGGACGAGCAGTACTTC.

This chain links TRBV7-6 with TRBJ2-1; 8 positions agree with TRBD2. CDR1 is SGHVS and CDR2 is FNYEAQ in the germline V gene. Trimming cost V 4 bases and J 0 bases; bases outside gene matches: 8. The CDR3 runs to 17 residues. The CDR3, as DNA: TGTGCCAGCAGCTCCCCGGGGGGGGGAAGCTCCTACAATGAGCAGTTCTTC. This gives the protein CASSSPGGGSSYNEQFF.

V and J are TRBV7-9 and TRBJ2-5; D gene uncertain. Trimming took off 3 bases at V and 4 bases at J, with 9 bases between the two ends. CDR3 length equals 13 residues. CDR1 is SEHNR and CDR2 is FQNEAQ in the germline V gene (reference sequence). CDR3 nucleotides: TGTGCCAGCAGCTTTCCCACGGGAGAGACCCAGTACTTC. It codes for CASSFPTGETQYF.

J is TRBJ1-6 and V is TRBV5-4; weak D call: TRBD1 (6 bases). V was clipped by 0 bases and J by 10 bases, with 17 bases between them. CDR3 size: 16 residues. In germline, CDR1 is SGHNT, CDR2 YYREEE (reference sequence). CDR3 sequence: CASSLDRVGSGSPLHF. The CDR3 coding sequence is TGTGCCAGCAGCTTGGACAGGGTAGGTTCCGGATCACCCCTCCACTTT.

V gene TRBV20-1 combines with J gene TRBJ1-6, with D possibly being TRBD1 (5 bases). From germline, CDR1 is DFQATT and CDR2 SNEGSKA (reference sequence). The ends were cut back, 1 base at V and 7 bases at J, with 17 bases in the middle. This CDR3 region has 16 residues. CDR3 sequence reads: CSARGFGRGGNSPLHF. CDR3 nucleotides: TGCAGTGCTAGAGGCTTTGGACGCGGGGGGAATTCACCCCTCCACTTT.

This chain's CDR3 is CASSRPGSEQFF. The CDR3 nucleotides are TGCGCCAGCAGCCGGCCCGGGTCTGAGCAGTTCTTC. The chain carries TRBV4-1 and TRBJ2-1; D is ambiguous. V gave up 4 bases and J gave up 9 bases, with 10 bases separating them. CDR3 length: 12 residues. The germline V gene has CDR1 MGHRA and CDR2 YSYEKL.

CDR3 DNA sequence: TGTGCCAGCAGCAGGGACACTCATACGCAGTATTTT. Amino acids: CASSRDTHTQYF. This rearrangement joins TRBV4-2 to TRBJ2-3; possibly TRBD1 for D (6 bases). V gave up 5 bases and J gave up 7 bases, with 10 bases separating them. CDR3 size: 12 residues. Germline V gene sequence: CDR1 LGHNA, CDR2 YNFKEQ.

The J gene is TRBJ2-5, the V gene TRBV4-2, with 8 nucleotides matching TRBD2. Germline values: CDR1 LGHNA, CDR2 YNFKEQ. This CDR3 comprises 16 residues. V gave up 2 bases and J gave up 1 base; unmatched junction bases: 6. The CDR3, as DNA: TGTGCCAGCAGCCAAACTGTCGGGGGGGCCCAAGAGACCCAGTACTTC. Amino acid sequence: CASSQTVGGAQETQYF.

This clonotype was picked up one time. A junction boundary mismatches the germline segment, possibly from a read error. The chain couples TRBV7-7 to TRBJ2-1, with D possibly matching TRBD1 (5 bases). The germline gives CDR1 SSHAT, CDR2 FNYEAQ (reference sequence). This CDR3 contains 14 residues. CDR3 protein: CASSLGVTHNEQFF. The CDR3 coding sequence is TGTGCTAGCAGCTTAGGGGTCACTCACAATGAGCAGTTCTTC.

The J gene is TRBJ2-7, the V gene TRBV6-5, with TRBD1 as a possible D gene (6 bases). The CDR3 spans 15 residues. Germline CDR1 and CDR2: MNHEY and SVGAGI. V gave up 6 bases and J gave up 0 bases, with 15 bases separating them. Here the CDR3 reads CASRAQGTLSYEQYF. CDR3 coding DNA: TGTGCCAGCAGAGCACAGGGAACACTCTCCTACGAGCAGTACTTC.

V usage is TRBV6-6 and J usage is TRBJ1-2, with a weak D call TRBD1 (5 bases). The CDR3 loop spans 15 amino acids. Germline CDR1 and CDR2: MNHNY and SVGAGI (reference sequence). The V end lost 2 bases, the J end lost 6 bases, and 16 bases lay between the germline ends. The CDR3 DNA reads TGTGCCAGCAGTTACGGGCAGGGAACGGGGGATGGCTACACCTTC. Translating it yields CASSYGQGTGDGYTF.

The sample holds one count of this clonotype. For the CDR3, the DNA is TGTGCCAGCTCCCTAGGGACAAACGAGCAGTACTTC. Translating gives CASSLGTNEQYF. This chain links TRBV7-9 with TRBJ2-7; possible D gene TRBD1, 6 bases. Trimming pared 8 bases from V and 5 bases from J, leaving 13 bases between. Germline CDR1 SEHNR, CDR2 FQNEAQ (reference sequence). The CDR3 is 12 amino acids.

The chain joins TRBV23-1 to TRBJ2-2, with D possibly matching TRBD1 (6 bases). TRBV23-1 is marked as an open reading frame, function uncertain. V lost 7 bases and J 0 bases, leaving 15 bases between the germline ends. This CDR3 is built from 16 residues. DNA of the CDR3: TGCGCCAGCACCTATCCGGGACACCCGAACACCGGGGAGCTGTTTTTT. It yields the protein CASTYPGHPNTGELFF.

This sequence joins TRBV7-9 and TRBJ2-7, with D perhaps given as TRBD1 or TRBD2 (6 bases each). Germline CDR1 and CDR2: SEHNR and FQNEAQ (reference sequence). The V gene lost 3 bases and the J gene lost 9 bases, with 18 bases spanning the gap. The CDR3 spans 14 residues. DNA of the CDR3: TGTGCCAGCAGCTTTTCGGAGGGGGACCTGGGGCAGTACTTC. Its protein product is CASSFSEGDLGQYF.

The chain joins TRBV11-2 to TRBJ2-7; D gene ambiguous. CDR1 and CDR2 (germline): SGHAT, FQNNGV. The CDR3 loop spans 15 amino acids. Deletions cut 5 bases from V and 3 bases from J, with 17 bases between. The CDR3 sequence is CASSPYGADHYEQYF. CDR3 coding DNA: TGTGCCAGCAGCCCCTATGGTGCAGACCACTACGAGCAGTACTTC.

The V gene is TRBV20-1, the J gene TRBJ1-3; TRBD1 might be the D (5 bases). This CDR3 has 12 residues. The germline V gene has CDR1 DFQATT and CDR2 SNEGSKA (reference sequence). Trimming shortened V by 3 bases and J by 9 bases, and 12 bases separated the two germline ends. The CDR3 loop reads CSASPGDFTIYF. The CDR3 nucleotides read TGCAGTGCTAGTCCGGGGGACTTCACCATATATTTT.

The chain has TRBV7-9 and TRBJ2-1, with TRBD1 matching over 10 bases. CDR1 and CDR2 from the germline V gene are SEHNR and FQNEAQ (reference sequence). The CDR3 loop spans 14 amino acids. V lost 5 bases and J lost 9; bases outside the gene matches: 7. The CDR3: CASSRGQGNSEQFF. The CDR3 DNA sequence: TGTGCCAGCAGCCGGGGACAGGGGAATAGTGAGCAGTTCTTC.